A selection of T cell receptor beta chains follows, all from one sample in a study of T cells in Graves' hyperthyroidism and ophthalmopathy. Via MiXCR, TCRdb re-called the multiplex PCR reads, giving one row per CDR3 protein. In the table there are a few hundred thousand distinct CDR3 sequences, more than 15% of which are singletons. The sequenced sample was blood. Receptors were obtained from a woman aged 30 to 39 with Graves' ophthalmopathy. CDR3s include the opening cysteine and the closing phenylalanine or tryptophan. D genes are given only for firm matches. Size tells how often a clone was seen (once, few, many) or the class of an expanded clone, and some rows leave it out.

v_gene	len	abundance	d_gene	j_gene	CDR3aa	CDR3nt
TRBV6-1	13	few	.	TRBJ2-7	CASSDRVRNEQYF	TGTGCCAGCAGTGATAGGGTTCGGAACGAGCAGTACTTC
TRBV7-2	13	few	.	TRBJ1-5	CASSLSQNQPQHF	TGTGCCAGCAGCCTTTCTCAGAATCAGCCCCAGCATTTT
TRBV7-9	16	few	TRBD1	TRBJ2-4	CASSLGAGTGRNVQYF	TGTGCCAGCAGCTTAGGAGCCGGGACAGGGAGGAACGTTCAGTACTTC
TRBV7-9	16	.	.	TRBJ1-4	CASSFGLGGNNEKLFF	TGTGCCAGCAGCTTCGGTCTAGGAGGGAATAATGAAAAACTGTTTTTT
TRBV12-3/TRBV12-4	11	few	TRBD1	TRBJ2-1	CASSSGQGEFF	TGTGCCAGCAGTTCCGGACAGGGGGAGTTCTTC
TRBV6-2/TRBV6-3	14	few	.	TRBJ2-7	CASSPVGAPYEQYF	TGTGCCAGCAGTCCCGTGGGGGCCCCCTACGAGCAGTACTTC
TRBV7-8	15	many	.	TRBJ2-3	CASSSAPDNTDTQYF	TGTGCCAGCAGCTCCGCCCCGGACAACACAGATACGCAGTATTTT
TRBV7-2	12	few	.	TRBJ2-7	CASIATPYEQYF	TGTGCCAGCATCGCGACTCCTTACGAGCAGTACTTC
TRBV20-1	14	.	.	TRBJ1-1	CSAIEQPRNTEAFF	TGCAGTGCTATCGAACAACCGAGGAACACTGAAGCTTTCTTT
TRBV7-9	15	few	TRBD2	TRBJ2-2	CASSSGLADVGELFF	TGTGCCAGCAGCTCGGGACTAGCGGACGTCGGGGAGCTGTTTTTT
TRBV11-2	17	many	.	TRBJ2-5	CASSSRPGTMYQETQYF	TGTGCCAGCAGCTCAAGACCCGGGACAATGTACCAAGAGACCCAGTACTTC
TRBV20-1	13	.	.	TRBJ2-1	CGGQTNSYNEQFF	TGCGGCGGACAGACAAACTCCTACAATGAGCAGTTCTTC
TRBV15	16	.	TRBD1	TRBJ2-7	CATSRTSGQGAGEQYF	TGTGCCACCAGCAGAACTTCGGGACAGGGGGCTGGGGAGCAGTACTTC
TRBV29-1	13	.	.	TRBJ1-2	CSVETDINYGYTF	TGCAGCGTTGAAACGGACATTAACTATGGCTACACCTTC
TRBV4-3	17	many	TRBD2	TRBJ2-1	CASSQDRGTSGYNEQFF	TGCGCCAGCAGCCAAGATCGGGGGACTAGCGGCTACAATGAGCAGTTCTTC
TRBV2	12	many	.	TRBJ1-4	CASMAGVEKLFF	TGTGCCAGCATGGCAGGGGTCGAAAAACTGTTTTTT
TRBV6-1	13	once	.	TRBJ1-5	CASSTNSNQPQHF	TGTGCCAGCAGTACTAATAGCAATCAGCCCCAGCATTTT
TRBV20-1	13	many	.	TRBJ1-5	CSAKGNRNQPQHF	TGCAGTGCCAAAGGGAATCGCAATCAGCCCCAGCATTTT
TRBV6-1	16	.	TRBD2	TRBJ2-1	CASSEELAGVVDEQFF	TGTGCCAGCAGTGAAGAACTAGCGGGAGTCGTCGATGAGCAGTTCTTC
TRBV7-6	14	few	.	TRBJ2-7	CASSLDGSWYEQYF	TGTGCCAGCAGCTTAGATGGGAGTTGGTACGAGCAGTACTTC
TRBV5-1	14	many	TRBD1	TRBJ2-1	CASSSGQGPNEQFF	TGCGCCAGCAGCTCAGGACAGGGACCCAATGAGCAGTTCTTC
TRBV7-3	16	.	TRBD2	TRBJ2-1	CASSLTGTSGSNEQFF	TGTGCCAGCAGCCTCACCGGGACTAGCGGGTCCAATGAGCAGTTCTTC
TRBV9	16	.	TRBD2	TRBJ2-1	CASSVGSSGRDNEQFF	TGTGCCAGCAGCGTAGGTAGTAGCGGGAGGGACAATGAGCAGTTCTTC
TRBV2	15	many	.	TRBJ1-1	CASSPPDEEGTEAFF	TGTGCCAGCAGCCCTCCCGACGAGGAAGGCACTGAAGCTTTCTTT
TRBV3-1	14	many	TRBD2	TRBJ2-5	CASSRVGGWETQYF	TGTGCCAGCAGCCGAGTGGGAGGGTGGGAGACCCAGTACTTC
TRBV20-1	15	few	TRBD2	TRBJ2-3	CSASGAGVPTDTQYF	TGCAGTGCTAGCGGGGCGGGAGTCCCCACAGATACGCAGTATTTT
TRBV3-1	14	many	TRBD1	TRBJ1-1	CASSPGDRGTEAFF	TGTGCCAGCAGCCCCGGGGACAGGGGCACTGAAGCTTTCTTT
TRBV12-3/TRBV12-4	13	many	.	TRBJ2-3	CASSLLVTDTQYF	TGTGCCAGCAGTTTACTAGTCACAGATACGCAGTATTTT
TRBV6-2/TRBV6-3	16	.	.	TRBJ2-4	CASSEPSVGAKNIQYF	TGTGCCAGCAGTGAGCCTAGCGTTGGGGCCAAAAACATTCAGTACTTC
TRBV20-1	14	few	.	TRBJ1-5	CSGQPGYSNQPQHF	TGCAGTGGACAGCCAGGTTATAGCAATCAGCCCCAGCATTTT
TRBV20-1	15	many	TRBD2	TRBJ2-5	CSAFVLAGVQETQYF	TGCAGTGCTTTCGTTCTAGCGGGAGTCCAAGAGACCCAGTACTTC
TRBV3-1	13	many	.	TRBJ1-1	CASSPETGTEAFF	TGTGCCAGCAGCCCGGAAACCGGCACTGAAGCTTTCTTT
TRBV11-2	13	many	.	TRBJ1-2	CASSPDLSNGYTF	TGTGCCAGCAGCCCGGACCTCTCGAACGGCTACACCTTC
TRBV20-1	14	few	TRBD2	TRBJ2-5	CSAEAGGPEETQYF	TGCAGTGCCGAGGCGGGAGGGCCGGAGGAGACCCAGTACTTC
TRBV28	13	many	.	TRBJ2-5	CASYAGNEETQYF	TGTGCCAGTTATGCAGGGAATGAAGAGACCCAGTACTTC
TRBV13	15	.	.	TRBJ2-4	CASSLGGKDKNIQYF	TGTGCCAGCAGCTTAGGAGGGAAAGACAAAAACATTCAGTACTTC
TRBV7-9	15	few	.	TRBJ1-1	CASSPPRRYGNEAFF	TGTGCCAGCAGCCCCCCAAGAAGATATGGGAATGAAGCTTTCTTT
TRBV30	13	many	.	TRBJ1-5	CAWSSGPNQPQHF	TGTGCCTGGAGTTCAGGACCTAATCAGCCCCAGCATTTT
TRBV27	13	many	.	TRBJ2-5	CASNPRVGETQYF	TGTGCCAGCAACCCTCGGGTGGGGGAGACCCAGTACTTC
TRBV27	16	many	.	TRBJ2-3	CASSFTGRFGTDTQYF	TGTGCCAGCAGTTTCACAGGGAGATTTGGCACAGATACGCAGTATTTT
TRBV5-1	17	many	.	TRBJ2-7	CASSLKDSAFLGYEQYF	TGCGCCAGCAGCTTGAAGGACAGCGCCTTTTTAGGGTACGAGCAGTACTTC
TRBV14	16	.	.	TRBJ2-5	CASSQDDGGFQETQYF	TGTGCCAGCAGCCAAGATGACGGGGGATTTCAAGAGACCCAGTACTTC
TRBV4-3	15	few	.	TRBJ1-4	CASSQDRATNEKLFF	TGCGCCAGCAGCCAAGATAGGGCAACTAATGAAAAACTGTTTTTT
TRBV6-1	15	many	TRBD2	TRBJ2-2	CASRGLAGNTGELFF	TGTGCCAGCAGGGGACTAGCGGGAAACACCGGGGAGCTGTTTTTT
TRBV12-3/TRBV12-4	13	many	.	TRBJ1-1	CASTTLLNTEAFF	TGTGCCAGCACCACGCTGTTGAACACTGAAGCTTTCTTT
TRBV2	12	many	.	TRBJ1-2	CASRDPLEGYTF	TGTGCCAGCAGAGACCCCTTGGAAGGCTACACCTTC
TRBV7-2	16	few	.	TRBJ2-1	CASSLRGLAGYNEQFF	TGTGCCAGCAGCTTAAGGGGGTTGGCCGGCTACAATGAGCAGTTCTTC
TRBV28	15	many	TRBD1	TRBJ2-7	CASSPGQGAGYEQYF	TGTGCCAGCAGTCCGGGACAGGGGGCGGGCTACGAGCAGTACTTC
TRBV5-8	14	many	TRBD2	TRBJ2-5	CASSLSLAGETQYF	TGTGCCAGCAGCTTGTCTCTAGCGGGAGAGACCCAGTACTTC
TRBV20-1	19	few	.	TRBJ1-5	CSARDSETWGDAFNQPQHF	TGCAGTGCTAGAGATAGTGAAACATGGGGCGATGCCTTCAATCAGCCCCAGCATTTT